This is a list of T cell receptor beta chains from one sample in a study of T cell responses to AZD1222 COVID-19 vaccine. Profiling relied on immunoSEQ multiplex PCR, and the TCRdb table lists in-frame clones only, not all of them. The sample has around 200,000 clones; approximately 91% are singletons. This material consisted of peripheral blood, taken on day 0 of AZD1222 vaccination. These receptors all stem from an adult in good health. Each CDR3 is given with its conserved first and last residue. A D gene is named only where the DNA matches it firmly. Not all rows give a size; the values are once, few, many and, for expanded clones, a class.

D	V	J	size	DNA	CDR3
.	TRBV25-1	TRBJ2-7	.	TGTGCCAGCCCCCGTAGCGGAACGACCTACGAGCAGTACTTC	CASPRSGTTYEQYF
.	TRBV27	TRBJ2-1	once	TGTGCCAGCAGTTTAATATGGGGCGACAATGAGCAGTTCTTC	CASSLIWGDNEQFF
TRBD2	TRBV6-5	TRBJ2-1	.	TGTGCCAGCAGTTACCCGGGACTAGCGATCAATGAGCAGTTCTTC	CASSYPGLAINEQFF
TRBD1	TRBV19	TRBJ1-5	.	TGTGCCAGTAGAGATGGGACAGGGGGCTATCAGCCCCAGCATTTT	CASRDGTGGYQPQHF
TRBD1	TRBV4-3	TRBJ1-2	.	TGCGCCAGCAGCCAAGACACGGGACAGATCTATGGCTACACCTTC	CASSQDTGQIYGYTF
.	TRBV12-3/TRBV12-4	TRBJ1-5	.	TGTGCCAGCAGTTACGACGAAGATCAGCCCCAGCATTTT	CASSYDEDQPQHF
TRBD1	TRBV5-1	TRBJ1-1	.	TGCGCCAGCAGGACCGGGACAGGGTTCACTGAAGCTTTCTTT	CASRTGTGFTEAFF
.	TRBV5-6	TRBJ2-7	.	TGTGCCAGCAGCTTGGGATGGGAGAACTACGAGCAGTACTTC	CASSLGWENYEQYF
.	TRBV11-2	TRBJ2-3	.	TGTGCCAGCAGCCCATCCCCCCGGGACCAACATACGCAGTATTTT	CASSPSPRDQHTQYF
.	TRBV4-1	TRBJ1-3	few	TGCGCCAGCAGCCAACCCGGGACGAGGAACACCATATATTTT	CASSQPGTRNTIYF
.	TRBV6-5	TRBJ2-7	.	TGTGCCAGCAGTCTCGGACAGTCCACCTACGAGCAGTACTTC	CASSLGQSTYEQYF
.	TRBV5-1	TRBJ2-5	.	TGCGCCAGCAGCTCGGGGGTCCAAGAGACCCAGTACTTC	CASSSGVQETQYF
.	TRBV11-2	TRBJ2-1	.	TGTGCCAGCAGCTTCTCCTCCTACAATGAGCAGTTCTTC	CASSFSSYNEQFF
.	TRBV13	TRBJ2-1	.	TGTGCCAGCAGCTTACCCTCGCGAGACTACAATGAGCAGTTCTTC	CASSLPSRDYNEQFF
.	TRBV5-1	TRBJ1-1	.	TGCGCCAGCAGCTTCGACACCGGCACTGAAGCTTTCTTT	CASSFDTGTEAFF
.	TRBV6-5	TRBJ1-1	.	TGTGCCAGCAGTTACAGTAGGGGGACTGAAGCTTTCTTT	CASSYSRGTEAFF
.	TRBV28	TRBJ1-2	.	TGTGCCAGCAGCGTCCTCATAGGGGGGCTCTATGGCTACACCTTC	CASSVLIGGLYGYTF
TRBD1	TRBV19	TRBJ2-3	.	TGTGCCAGTAGCAACCCGGGACAGGCGATCCGAGATACGCAGTATTTT	CASSNPGQAIRDTQYF
TRBD1	TRBV4-2	TRBJ2-5	once	TGTGCCAGCAGCCTTGGGACAGGCTTGTGGGGGCAAGAGACCCAGTACTTC	CASSLGTGLWGQETQYF
.	TRBV3-1/TRBV3-2	TRBJ2-5	.	TGTGCCAGCAGCCAAGAAACGACCAGGGGCTGGGAGACCCAGTACTTC	CASSQETTRGWETQYF
.	TRBV12-3/TRBV12-4	TRBJ1-5	.	TGTGCCAGCAGCTCCCTTCATGAGCCCCAGCATTTT	CASSSLHEPQHF
.	TRBV7-3	TRBJ1-1	.	TGTGCCAGCAGCTTCAGGGAGAGGTCTGAAGCTTTCTTT	CASSFRERSEAFF
TRBD2	TRBV19	TRBJ2-3	.	TGTGCCAGTAGTATCCTCCCGGCTAGCGGGTTTACTGGGGATACGCAGTATTTT	CASSILPASGFTGDTQYF
.	TRBV9	TRBJ2-7	.	TGTGCCAGCAGCGTCACAGGTCTGAAGGGGTACGAGCAGTACTTC	CASSVTGLKGYEQYF
TRBD2	TRBV5-1	TRBJ2-1	once	TGCGCCAGCAGCTTGGGGGGGACTAGCAATGAGCAGTTCTTC	CASSLGGTSNEQFF
.	TRBV19	TRBJ1-3	.	TGTGCCAGTAGTATTGGTGGCTCTGGAAACACCATATATTTT	CASSIGGSGNTIYF
TRBD2	TRBV7-3	TRBJ2-5	.	TGTGCCAGCAGCCCAAGCGGGAGCCAAGAGACCCAGTACTTC	CASSPSGSQETQYF
.	TRBV7-9	TRBJ1-1	once	TGTGCCAGCAGCTTAGAGGGGGAGACTGAAGCTTTCTTT	CASSLEGETEAFF
.	TRBV10-3	TRBJ2-3	.	TGTGCCATCAGTGAGCCGTCTAGCACAGATACGCAGTATTTT	CAISEPSSTDTQYF
TRBD2	TRBV6-5	TRBJ2-1	once	TGTGCCAGCAGTTCGCGGACTAGCGCTTCCTACAATGAGCAGTTCTTC	CASSSRTSASYNEQFF
TRBD2	TRBV5-4	TRBJ2-7	.	TGTGCCAGCAGCCTGGGACTAGCGGGAGCGGGGGAGCAGTACTTC	CASSLGLAGAGEQYF
.	TRBV6-5	TRBJ1-1	.	TGTGCCACGTCGATTACATTGAACACTGAAGCTTTCTTT	CATSITLNTEAFF
TRBD1	TRBV7-3	TRBJ2-5	.	TGTGCCAGCACCAAGACAGGGGGGACGCAAGAGACCCAGTACTTC	CASTKTGGTQETQYF
TRBD1	TRBV5-6	TRBJ1-2	few	TGTGCCAGCAGCGACTGGGACAGGGCTGTTTGGGGCTACACCTTC	CASSDWDRAVWGYTF
.	TRBV7-9	TRBJ1-1	.	TGTGCCAGCAGCTTAGATTGGGCAGGGAGAGACCGTTTT	CASSLDWAGRDRF
TRBD2	TRBV3-1/TRBV3-2	TRBJ2-2	.	TGTGCCAGCAGCCAACGGGGGGACTTTAACACCGGGGAGCTGTTTTTT	CASSQRGDFNTGELFF
.	TRBV12-5	TRBJ2-2	.	TGTGCTAGTGGTCCGGGTCTCGGGACCGGGGAGCTGTTTTTT	CASGPGLGTGELFF
.	TRBV5-1	TRBJ2-3	.	TGCGCCAGCAGCTTCTCGGGCAGACACACAGATACGCAGTATTTT	CASSFSGRHTDTQYF
.	TRBV4-3	TRBJ2-3	.	TGCGCCAGCAGCCAAGGGAACCCCTTCACAGATACGCAGTATTTT	CASSQGNPFTDTQYF
TRBD1	TRBV4-1	TRBJ1-4	.	TGCGCCAGCAGCAAACAGGGGCTTAATGAAAAACTGTTTTTT	CASSKQGLNEKLFF
TRBD2	TRBV14	TRBJ2-1	.	TGTGCCAGCAGGCCTTTGGGACTACCTGGGGGCAATGAGCAGTTCTTC	CASRPLGLPGGNEQFF
TRBD1	TRBV7-9	TRBJ1-6	.	TGTGCCAGCAGCTTTAGTCAGGGGGATAATTCACCCCTCCACTTT	CASSFSQGDNSPLHF
.	TRBV12-2	TRBJ1-1	.	TGTGCAAGTCGCTTAGTGCCATGTGGCGCTAAGGGCACTGAAGCTTTCTTT	CASRLVPCGAKGTEAFF
TRBD1	TRBV6-2/TRBV6-3	TRBJ1-2	.	TGTGCCAGCAGTGGCCGGGACAGGGAGCACTATGGCTACACCTTC	CASSGRDREHYGYTF
.	TRBV7-3	TRBJ2-1	.	TGTGCCAGCAGCCCCCAGGGGTATGAGCAGTTCTTC	CASSPQGYEQFF
.	TRBV19	TRBJ2-6	.	TGTGCCAGTAGTATTTACAGCCCAGCAGGGGCCAACGTCCTGACTTTC	CASSIYSPAGANVLTF
.	TRBV7-9	TRBJ1-2	.	TGTGCCAGCAGCTTAGCCGGAGGGGTCGCCTCAGACTACACCTTC	CASSLAGGVASDYTF
.	TRBV9	TRBJ1-4	.	TGTGCCAGCAGCGTTTCTCAGGCAAATAATGAAAAACTGTTTTTT	CASSVSQANNEKLFF
.	TRBV7-9	TRBJ2-7	.	TGTGCCAGCAGCCCCGACCTATACGAGCAGTACTTC	CASSPDLYEQYF
.	TRBV5-1	TRBJ2-2	.	TGCGCCAGCAGCCCGGAGGGGCATGGGACCGGGGAGCTGTTTTTT	CASSPEGHGTGELFF
TRBD2	TRBV3-1/TRBV3-2	TRBJ2-7	.	TGTGCCAGCAGCCAAAGCCCGACGACCGACGCCGGGACTAGCGGGGCCCCCTCCTACGAGCAGTACTTC	CASSQSPTTDAGTSGAPSYEQYF
TRBD2	TRBV27	TRBJ2-7	.	TGTGCCAGCAGTCCTGGACTAGTCCCGACCTACGAGCAGTACTTC	CASSPGLVPTYEQYF
TRBD1	TRBV6-2/TRBV6-3	TRBJ2-5	.	TGTGCCAGCAGCTTCGCAGGGACAGACAAAGAGACCCAGTACTTC	CASSFAGTDKETQYF